This T cell receptor (beta chain) stems from a study of blood T cell repertoires in COVID-19. Study as a whole: From the United States, Italy and Spain came samples of acute and convalescent COVID-19.

Patients at the Seattle site were enrolled during active infection and followed longitudinally. Profiling relied on immunoSEQ multiplex PCR, and the TCRdb table lists in-frame clones only, not all of them. The sample contains 130,000 to 150,000 clones, approximately 92% of which appear only once. CDR3 length: 14 amino acids. CDR1 SGHRS and CDR2 YFSETQ come from the germline V gene. V trimming: 6 bases; J trimming: 5 bases; junction bases outside the gene matches: 8. Sequencing was performed on peripheral blood. The chain is built from TRBV5-1 and TRBJ1-1; 9 bases are shared with TRBD1. The sequence derives from a young man with COVID-19, enrolled during active disease. DNA for the CDR3: TGCGCCAGCACCCAGGGACAGGGATGGACTGAAGCTTTCTTT. Amino acids: CASTQGQGWTEAFF.